These 21 T cell receptor beta chains share one sample of origin, sequenced in a study of T-cell memory formation after mild COVID-19. TCRdb re-analysed the 5' RACE reads in MiXCR, keeping a single row per CDR3 protein. The data hold 300,000 to 400,000 distinct CDR3 sequences, with 15% to 20% observed a single time. Material: PBMCs or a T cell subset sorted from them (not recorded which). The receptors come from a man between 18 and 35 years old who had mild COVID-19 (a few samples of this study predate the infection). Cell type and time point are not known.

The chain carries TRBV7-3 and TRBJ1-2, with D possibly being TRBD1 (6 bases). Germline CDR1 SGHTA, CDR2 FQGTGA. CDR3 length equals 15 residues. V was pared by 5 bases and J by 7 bases, with 20 bases between. This CDR3 reads CASSQSGGRKAGYTF. In nucleotides, the CDR3 is TGTGCCAGCAGCCAGAGTGGGGGGCGCAAAGCTGGCTACACCTTC.

The gene calls are TRBV20-1 and TRBJ2-7; TRBD2 matches 8 bases. CDR3 length equals 15 residues. The germline V gene has CDR1 DFQATT and CDR2 SNEGSKA (reference sequence). V lost 6 bases, J lost 2 bases, and 12 bases stayed unmatched. CDR3 protein: CSAGGELADTYEQYV. The DNA of the CDR3 is TGCAGTGCCGGAGGTGAACTAGCGGATACCTACGAGCAGTACGTC.

This chain's CDR3 is CASSLASQGLGDEQYF. In nucleotides, the CDR3 is TGCGCCAGCAGCTTGGCCAGCCAGGGACTTGGGGACGAGCAGTACTTC. J is TRBJ2-7 and V is TRBV5-1; weak D call: TRBD2 (6 bases). Trimming pared 0 bases from V and 5 bases from J, leaving 18 bases between. The CDR3 has 16 residues. In germline, CDR1 is SGHRS, CDR2 YFSETQ.

There are a few counts of this clonotype. V is TRBV5-4 and J is TRBJ1-1; 10 nucleotides agree with TRBD1. Germline trimming cut 2 bases from V and 1 base from J; bases unmatched to any gene: 5. This CDR3 has 16 amino acids. Per the germline V gene, CDR1 is SGHNT and CDR2 is YYREEE (reference sequence). CDR3 region: CASSFPGTGANTEAFF. The DNA for the CDR3 is TGTGCCAGCAGCTTCCCCGGGACAGGGGCGAACACTGAAGCTTTCTTT.

This clonotype showed up just a few times. The J gene is TRBJ2-1, the V gene TRBV6-5; 7 positions agree with TRBD2. V shed 0 bases, J shed 0 bases, and the junction held 5 bases outside the gene matches. The CDR3 totals 17 residues. Germline V CDR1 and CDR2: MNHEY, SVGAGI. The CDR3 DNA reads TGTGCCAGCAGTTACTCGGCGGGGGAGAGCTCCTACAATGAGCAGTTCTTC. Translation: CASSYSAGESSYNEQFF.

The sample holds a few counts of this clonotype. The rearrangement joins TRBV6-2 or TRBV6-3 to TRBJ2-7; 7 bases match TRBD2. CDR3 size: 16 residues. After removal of 7 bases from V and 1 base from J, the junction contained 13 bases not matched to a gene. Germline values: CDR1 MNHEY, CDR2 SVGEGT. Written as DNA, the CDR3 is TGTGCCAGCACCTCACTCCCTGGGAGGGGTTCCTACGAGCAGTACTTC. This codes for CASTSLPGRGSYEQYF.

This clonotype has more than one count but fewer than ten. The rearrangement links TRBV6-1 to TRBJ1-1; D might be TRBD1 (6 bases). Germline V CDR1 and CDR2: MNHNS, SASEGT. The V end was cut by 3 bases, the J end by 0 bases, with 11 bases between. There are 15 residues in the CDR3. Written as DNA, the CDR3 is TGTGCCAGCAGTGACAGGGAGGGGGTGAACACTGAAGCTTTCTTT. Protein: CASSDREGVNTEAFF.

The chain is built from TRBV6-2 or TRBV6-3 and TRBJ1-1; TRBD1 is a possible D gene (6 bases). The ends were cut back, 6 bases at V and 5 bases at J, with 19 bases in the middle. CDR3 length: 15 amino acids. In germline, CDR1 is MNHEY, CDR2 SVGEGT. CDR3 nucleotides: TGTGCCAGCAGAACGGGGGGGGGCAGGGCGACTGAAGCTTTCTTT. Its protein product is CASRTGGGRATEAFF.

The V and J genes are TRBV7-9 and TRBJ1-1; a possible D gene is TRBD1 (5 bases). V gave up 4 bases and J gave up 7 bases, with 13 bases separating them. The CDR3 contains 13 residues. Germline V CDR1 and CDR2: SEHNR, FQNEAQ (reference sequence). Here the CDR3 DNA reads TGTGCCAGCAGCTCTCCTTGGGGGATTGAAGCTTTCTTT. Its translation: CASSSPWGIEAFF.

The chain is built from TRBV5-8 and TRBJ2-3, with 13 bases matching TRBD2. Germline V lookup: CDR1 SGHTS, CDR2 YDEGEE. The CDR3 runs to 15 residues. V lost 4 bases, J lost 3 bases, and 2 bases stayed unmatched. Written as DNA, the CDR3 is TGTGCCAGCAGCGCGGGACTAGCGGGGACAGATACGCAGTATTTT. This sequence encodes CASSAGLAGTDTQYF.

V is TRBV6-6 and J is TRBJ1-6; maybe TRBD1 (5 bases). The germline gives CDR1 MNHNY, CDR2 SVGAGI (reference sequence). Trimming took 2 bases from V and 6 from J, leaving 20 bases between them. The CDR3 loop spans 18 amino acids. CDR3 loop: CASSYDGGEVPTNSPLHF. In DNA form, the CDR3 reads TGTGCCAGCAGTTACGATGGAGGGGAAGTGCCCACTAATTCACCCCTCCACTTT.

The chain recombines TRBV20-1 with TRBJ1-3, with 7 bases identical to TRBD1. Germline V lookup: CDR1 DFQATT, CDR2 SNEGSKA (reference sequence). The J segment lost 2 bases and the V segment lost 3 bases, leaving 4 bases of the junction unmatched. This CDR3 is 14 amino acids long. CDR3 loop: CSASEGAAGNTIYF. For the CDR3, the DNA is TGCAGTGCTAGCGAGGGGGCTGCTGGAAACACCATATATTTT.

This clonotype was detected only a few times. This sequence joins TRBV12-3 or TRBV12-4 and TRBJ2-7, with D uncertain. The CDR3 is 13 residues long. Trimming cost V 3 bases and J 6 bases, with 12 bases left between them. The CDR3 loop reads CASSLVLGGEQYV. In DNA form, the CDR3 reads TGTGCCAGCAGTTTGGTTCTGGGTGGCGAGCAGTACGTC.

This chain uses TRBV5-6 with TRBJ2-1; perhaps TRBD1 as D (6 bases). This CDR3 has 15 amino acids. Looked up from germline, CDR1 is SGHDT and CDR2 is YYEEEE. The V and J ends lost 0 bases and 0 bases respectively, with 7 bases between them. The CDR3: CASSLVGASYNEQFF. CDR3 DNA: TGTGCCAGCAGCTTGGTGGGGGCCTCCTACAATGAGCAGTTCTTC.

This clonotype was seen many times. V is TRBV6-5 and J is TRBJ2-5; 7 bases match TRBD1. Per germline, CDR1 MNHEY and CDR2 SVGAGI. The CDR3 runs 13 residues. Losses at the gene ends were 7 bases for V and 1 base for J; bases not matched to a gene: 3. The CDR3 is CASNRGTQETQYF. DNA for the CDR3: TGTGCCAGCAACAGGGGCACCCAAGAGACCCAGTACTTC.

V is TRBV12-3 or TRBV12-4 and J is TRBJ1-6, with D possibly TRBD1 on 5 matching bases. V dropped 7 bases and J dropped 5 bases, with 12 bases sitting between them. The CDR3 consists of 14 residues. This chain's CDR3 is CASKKGLNNSPLHF. As DNA, the CDR3 is TGTGCCAGCAAGAAGGGACTAAATAATTCACCCCTCCACTTT.

The chain's CDR3 is CASSSRGGYTEAFF. The CDR3 DNA sequence: TGTGCCAGCAGCTCCCGGGGGGGGTATACTGAAGCTTTCTTT. The J gene is TRBJ1-1, the V gene TRBV11-2; the D gene is possibly TRBD1 (5 bases). The CDR3 has 14 residues. CDR1 is SGHAT and CDR2 is FQNNGV in the germline V gene. The V gene lost 4 bases and the J gene lost 5 bases, with 14 bases spanning the gap.

In its sample, this clonotype was seen a few times. The chain couples TRBV28 to TRBJ2-3; 15 nucleotides align to TRBD2. Germline CDR1 reads MDHEN; CDR2 reads SYDVKM. V lost 3 bases, J lost 6 bases, and 7 bases stayed unmatched. This CDR3 has 17 amino acids. CDR3 region: CASSFHRTSGGDDTQYF. CDR3 nucleotides: TGTGCCAGCAGTTTCCACCGGACTAGCGGGGGGGATGATACGCAGTATTTT.

This clonotype was picked up a small number of times. The V and J genes are TRBV5-4 and TRBJ2-5; TRBD1 aligns across 11 bases. CDR3 size: 15 residues. CDR1 and CDR2 (germline): SGHNT, YYREEE (reference sequence). The trim removed 0 bases at V and 4 bases at J, leaving 2 bases unmatched. The CDR3 DNA follows: TGTGCCAGCAGCTTGGGGACAGGGGGCCCAGAGACCCAGTACTTC. Its protein is CASSLGTGGPETQYF.

This chain uses TRBV7-9 with TRBJ2-7; D is uncertain. Trimming took off 6 bases at V and 6 bases at J, with 15 bases between the two ends. CDR1 is SEHNR and CDR2 is FQNEAQ in the germline V gene (reference sequence). This CDR3 has 13 residues. CDR3 sequence reads: CASSPPPLAEQYF. In DNA, the CDR3 is TGTGCCAGCAGTCCCCCCCCTCTCGCCGAGCAGTACTTC.

Many counts were recorded for this clonotype. This rearrangement joins TRBV20-1 to TRBJ1-2, with TRBD1 matching over 7 bases. The CDR3 is 12 residues long. Trimming removed 2 bases from V and 7 bases from J; junction bases left unmatched: 4. Germline V gene lookup returns CDR1 DFQATT and CDR2 SNEGSKA (reference sequence). The CDR3 DNA reads as TGCAGTGCTAGATCAGGGGGAGGTGGCTACACCTTC. This encodes CSARSGGGGYTF.